This TCR beta chain was sequenced in a study of control samples from healthy donors and cancer patients. The data were produced by immunoSEQ multiplex PCR, yet TCRdb's version contains in-frame clones alone and is incomplete. The sample contains roughly 92,000 clones, around 83% of which appear only once. This clone was detected a few times. The sequence derives from a woman in her 50s in good health. The sample consisted of blood.

CDR3 loop: CASSPRHLINYGYTF. The CDR3, as DNA: TGTGCCAGCAGCCCTAGGCACCTCATTAACTATGGCTACACCTTC. The V call is TRBV7-9, the J call TRBJ1-2; D unclear. The V gene's germline CDR1 is SEHNR and CDR2 FQNEAQ (reference sequence). The CDR3 runs to 15 residues. V lost 5 bases to trimming and J lost 1 base, with 14 bases between them.